Listed below are T cell receptor beta chains from one sample, sequenced in a study of cytomegalovirus exposure and HLA in healthy donors. TCRdb keeps only in-frame clones here, not all; method: immunoSEQ multiplex PCR. The top ten clones hold about 4% of a sample with 85,000 to 100,000 clones, 79% of them seen once. Source material: PBMCs. Every receptor here comes from a middle-aged woman in good health and CMV-seronegative. Each CDR3 is given with its conserved first and last residue. The D gene is left open where the match is weak. Not every row has a clone size; where given, it reads once, few, many or a size class.

size: NA; V: TRBV19; J: TRBJ2-3; D: TRBD1; CDR3: CATRDRGTDTQYF; DNA: TGTGCCACCCGGGACAGGGGCACAGATACGCAGTATTTT
size: once; V: TRBV6-5; J: TRBJ1-6; D: NA; CDR3: CASSPLTGGRSPLHF; DNA: TGTGCCAGCAGTCCCCTGACCGGGGGTCGATCACCCCTCCACTTT
size: NA; V: TRBV28; J: TRBJ2-7; D: TRBD1; CDR3: CASSDPGEGAPYEQYF; DNA: TGTGCCAGCAGTGACCCCGGCGAGGGGGCTCCTTACGAGCAGTACTTC
size: NA; V: TRBV4-1; J: TRBJ2-6; D: NA; CDR3: CASSQEPVAGANVLTF; DNA: TGCGCCAGCAGCCAAGAACCGGTAGCCGGGGCCAACGTCCTGACTTTC
size: NA; V: TRBV28; J: TRBJ1-2; D: TRBD1; CDR3: CASSLATGVKGYTF; DNA: TGTGCCAGCAGTTTAGCAACAGGGGTAAAGGGCTACACCTTC
size: NA; V: TRBV20-1; J: TRBJ1-2; D: NA; CDR3: CSARVDGYTF; DNA: TGCAGTGCTAGAGTCGATGGCTACACCTTC
size: NA; V: TRBV10-3; J: TRBJ2-5; D: TRBD2; CDR3: CAIRGTSGEETQYF; DNA: TGTGCCATCAGAGGGACTAGCGGGGAAGAGACCCAGTACTTC
size: NA; V: TRBV19; J: TRBJ1-2; D: NA; CDR3: CASSIESGYGYTF; DNA: TGTGCCAGTAGTATAGAGTCAGGCTATGGCTACACCTTC
size: NA; V: TRBV6-5; J: TRBJ2-5; D: TRBD1; CDR3: CASSAGQGRTQYF; DNA: TGTGCCAGCAGTGCGGGACAGGGTAGGACCCAGTACTTC
size: NA; V: TRBV30; J: TRBJ2-1; D: NA; CDR3: CAWSIASDEQFF; DNA: TGTGCCTGGAGTATCGCTAGCGATGAGCAGTTCTTC
size: few; V: TRBV5-6; J: TRBJ1-1; D: NA; CDR3: CASSLQGLGTEAFF; DNA: TGTGCCAGCAGCTTGCAGGGGCTAGGCACTGAAGCTTTCTTT
size: NA; V: TRBV19; J: TRBJ1-1; D: NA; CDR3: CASGGEHMNTEAFF; DNA: TGTGCCAGTGGAGGGGAACACATGAACACTGAAGCTTTCTTT
size: once; V: TRBV7-2; J: TRBJ1-1; D: NA; CDR3: CASSRVGPGGNTEAFF; DNA: TGTGCCAGCAGCCGAGTCGGACCGGGGGGTAACACTGAAGCTTTCTTT
size: NA; V: TRBV4-1; J: TRBJ1-5; D: TRBD1; CDR3: CASSHGTGNQPQHF; DNA: TGCGCCAGCAGCCATGGGACAGGCAATCAGCCCCAGCATTTT
size: NA; V: TRBV5-1; J: TRBJ2-7; D: TRBD1; CDR3: CASSLGGRGLFSYEQYF; DNA: TGCGCCAGCAGCTTGGGAGGCAGGGGGCTTTTTTCCTACGAGCAGTACTTC
size: NA; V: TRBV18; J: TRBJ2-3; D: NA; CDR3: CASSPVQVTDTQYF; DNA: TGTGCCAGCTCACCAGTGCAGGTCACAGATACGCAGTATTTT
size: once; V: TRBV6-6; J: TRBJ2-3; D: NA; CDR3: CASSGPDRTQYF; DNA: TGTGCCAGCTCAGGGCCTGACCGTACGCAGTATTTT
size: NA; V: TRBV18; J: TRBJ2-7; D: TRBD2; CDR3: CASSPLVTSGGPGGYEQYF; DNA: TGTGCCAGCTCACCACTGGTGACTAGCGGGGGCCCCGGGGGCTACGAGCAGTACTTC
size: NA; V: TRBV6-1; J: TRBJ1-5; D: NA; CDR3: CASSLTASNQPQHF; DNA: TGTGCCAGCAGCCTGACAGCTAGCAATCAGCCCCAGCATTTT
size: NA; V: TRBV4-3; J: TRBJ1-1; D: NA; CDR3: CASSQDRIGGAFF; DNA: TGCGCCAGCAGCCAAGATCGTATCGGGGGAGCTTTCTTT
size: NA; V: TRBV27; J: TRBJ1-6; D: NA; CDR3: CASRGYRAAYNSPLHF; DNA: TGTGCCAGCAGGGGGTACAGGGCGGCCTATAATTCACCCCTCCACTTT
size: NA; V: TRBV4-1; J: TRBJ2-7; D: NA; CDR3: CASSQETHTGYEQYF; DNA: TGCGCCAGCAGCCAAGAGACCCACACAGGATACGAGCAGTACTTC
size: NA; V: TRBV25-1; J: TRBJ1-2; D: TRBD1; CDR3: CASRTGYGYTF; DNA: TGTGCCAGCAGGACAGGGTATGGCTACACCTTC
size: few; V: TRBV25-1; J: TRBJ1-1; D: NA; CDR3: CASSDGTVRGAFF; DNA: TGTGCCAGCAGTGATGGAACAGTCCGGGGAGCTTTCTTT
size: NA; V: TRBV7-2; J: TRBJ1-5; D: NA; CDR3: CASSRGGLSNQPQHF; DNA: TGTGCCAGCAGCCGCGGGGGGTTGAGCAATCAGCCCCAGCATTTT
size: NA; V: TRBV29-1; J: TRBJ2-3; D: TRBD2; CDR3: CSVTTSGGDTDTQYF; DNA: TGCAGCGTGACAACTAGCGGGGGGGACACAGATACGCAGTATTTT
size: NA; V: TRBV4-1; J: TRBJ2-1; D: NA; CDR3: CASSPEGHPMVSNEQFF; DNA: TGCGCCAGCAGCCCGGAGGGCCACCCTATGGTTAGCAATGAGCAGTTCTTC
size: NA; V: TRBV6-5; J: TRBJ1-2; D: NA; CDR3: CASRAPGANGYTF; DNA: TGTGCCAGCAGAGCCCCAGGGGCGAATGGCTACACCTTC
size: NA; V: TRBV6-5; J: TRBJ2-7; D: NA; CDR3: CASSYVSGPYEQYF; DNA: TGTGCCAGCAGTTACGTCAGTGGGCCCTACGAGCAGTACTTC
size: NA; V: TRBV28; J: TRBJ1-5; D: TRBD1; CDR3: CASIGGQGSQPQHF; DNA: TGTGCCAGCATAGGTGGACAGGGGAGTCAGCCCCAGCATTTT
size: NA; V: TRBV27; J: TRBJ1-2; D: NA; CDR3: CASSPMTLTHGYTF; DNA: TGTGCCAGCAGTCCGATGACATTGACCCATGGCTACACCTTC
size: NA; V: TRBV7-2; J: TRBJ1-2; D: TRBD1; CDR3: CASSLGWDRGGFTF; DNA: TGTGCCAGCAGCTTAGGTTGGGACAGGGGAGGTTTTACCTTC
size: NA; V: TRBV5-1; J: TRBJ1-3; D: NA; CDR3: CASSLAPSSGNTIYF; DNA: TGCGCCAGCAGCTTGGCCCCGAGCTCTGGAAACACCATATATTTT
size: NA; V: TRBV19; J: TRBJ1-1; D: TRBD1; CDR3: CASRRDRVAEAFF; DNA: TGTGCCAGTAGGCGGGACAGGGTCGCTGAAGCTTTCTTT
size: NA; V: TRBV5-1; J: TRBJ2-3; D: NA; CDR3: CASSFYGGAATDTQYF; DNA: TGCGCCAGCAGCTTTTATGGAGGGGCCGCCACAGATACGCAGTATTTT
size: NA; V: TRBV4-2; J: TRBJ1-2; D: NA; CDR3: CASSQEGHRSDYGYTF; DNA: TGTGCCAGCAGCCAAGAAGGTCACAGGTCTGACTATGGCTACACCTTC
size: NA; V: TRBV6-5; J: TRBJ2-3; D: NA; CDR3: CASSRTISTDTQYF; DNA: TGTGCCAGCAGTAGGACTATCAGCACAGATACGCAGTATTTT
size: NA; V: TRBV4-3; J: TRBJ1-1; D: NA; CDR3: CASSQDYGVRTVKGAFF; DNA: TGCGCCAGCAGCCAAGATTACGGGGTAAGGACGGTGAAGGGAGCTTTCTTT
size: NA; V: TRBV28; J: TRBJ2-3; D: NA; CDR3: CASSPLGAQKDTQYF; DNA: TGTGCCAGCAGCCCACTGGGGGCGCAGAAAGATACGCAGTATTTT
size: few; V: TRBV2; J: TRBJ1-2; D: TRBD1; CDR3: CASSPGQEYGYTF; DNA: TGTGCCAGCAGCCCGGGACAGGAGTATGGCTACACCTTC
size: NA; V: TRBV9; J: TRBJ1-2; D: TRBD1; CDR3: CASSVADLDRGDGYTF; DNA: TGTGCCAGCAGCGTAGCCGACCTAGACAGGGGTGACGGCTACACCTTC
size: NA; V: TRBV9; J: TRBJ2-5; D: TRBD1; CDR3: CASSVMAGGEETQYF; DNA: TGTGCCAGCAGCGTAATGGCAGGGGGCGAGGAGACCCAGTACTTC
size: NA; V: TRBV9; J: TRBJ2-7; D: NA; CDR3: CASSVDGQTYEQYF; DNA: TGTGCCAGCAGCGTAGACGGACAGACCTACGAGCAGTACTTC
size: NA; V: TRBV4-2; J: TRBJ2-7; D: NA; CDR3: CASSPSAANSYEQYF; DNA: TGTGCCAGCAGCCCAAGTGCGGCAAACTCATACGAGCAGTACTTC